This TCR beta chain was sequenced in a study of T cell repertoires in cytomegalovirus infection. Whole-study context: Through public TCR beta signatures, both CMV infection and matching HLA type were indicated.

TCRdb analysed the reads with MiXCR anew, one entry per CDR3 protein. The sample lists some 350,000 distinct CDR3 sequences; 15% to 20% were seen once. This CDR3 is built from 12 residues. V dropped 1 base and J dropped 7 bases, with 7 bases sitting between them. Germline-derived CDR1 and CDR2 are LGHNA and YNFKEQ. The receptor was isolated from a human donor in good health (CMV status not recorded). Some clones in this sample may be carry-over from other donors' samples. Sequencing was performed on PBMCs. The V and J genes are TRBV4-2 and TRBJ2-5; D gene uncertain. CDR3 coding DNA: TGTGCCAGCAGCCAAGGGTTCGCGACCCAGTACTTC. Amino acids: CASSQGFATQYF.